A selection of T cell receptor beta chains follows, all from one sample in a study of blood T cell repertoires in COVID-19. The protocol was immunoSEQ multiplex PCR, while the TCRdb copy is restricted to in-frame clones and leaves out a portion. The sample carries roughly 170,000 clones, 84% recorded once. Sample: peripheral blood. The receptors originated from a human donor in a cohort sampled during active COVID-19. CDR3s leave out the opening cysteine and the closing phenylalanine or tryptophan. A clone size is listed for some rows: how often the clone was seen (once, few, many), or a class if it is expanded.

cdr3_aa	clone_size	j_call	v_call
ASSEGYEQY	-	TRBJ2-7	TRBV6-5
ASSVNSGNEQF	once	TRBJ2-1	TRBV9
ASFSDRSYNSPLH	-	TRBJ1-6	TRBV2
ASSVDSETQY	-	TRBJ2-5	TRBV9
ASSIRGLAGGNTDTQY	-	TRBJ2-3	TRBV19
ASSYSGGPADTQY	once	TRBJ2-3	TRBV6-5
ASSDGLSNQPQH	-	TRBJ1-5	TRBV9
ASSEAGANVLT	-	TRBJ2-6	TRBV10-2
ASSRTVNTEAF	-	TRBJ1-1	TRBV5-1
ASSLDGSGDTDTQY	-	TRBJ2-3	TRBV5-1
ASSLSRQALYEQY	-	TRBJ2-7	TRBV11-2
ASSYSGLGGANVLT	-	TRBJ2-6	TRBV6-5
ASSPGTGRAGELF	-	TRBJ2-2	TRBV4-2
ASSLAPTSGGYNEQF	once	TRBJ2-1	TRBV5-1
SVWGGTEAF	-	TRBJ1-1	TRBV29-1
ASSLSGQSNTEAF	few	TRBJ1-1	TRBV5-1
SVVGGNEQY	-	TRBJ2-7	TRBV29-1
ASSSMDRPYEQY	-	TRBJ2-7	TRBV2
AWSSPGGYT	-	TRBJ1-2	TRBV30
ASSVAGTYNEQF	-	TRBJ2-1	TRBV9
ASSHVIKGPLRNTIY	-	TRBJ1-3	TRBV4-1
ASSLVRAGANVLT	-	TRBJ2-6	TRBV7-8
ASSPPGEIGTEAF	-	TRBJ1-1	TRBV6-5
ASRRQGANTEAF	-	TRBJ1-1	TRBV19
TSSPPLLPDYEQY	-	TRBJ2-7	TRBV1
ATSEGTSGGVSDTQY	-	TRBJ2-3	TRBV24-1
ASSLKRTGGVDTEAF	-	TRBJ1-1	TRBV28
SVGQGNYEQY	few	TRBJ2-7	TRBV29-1
ASSELAGGLTGELF	-	TRBJ2-2	TRBV9
ASSLPGAYEQY	-	TRBJ2-7	TRBV5-1
ASSEGEQASNQPQH	-	TRBJ1-5	TRBV18
ASSFTGIRTNEKLF	few	TRBJ1-4	TRBV7-9
SVRTGGDYGYT	once	TRBJ1-2	TRBV29-1
ASSGGGALNEQY	-	TRBJ2-7	TRBV28
ASSSLGAETQY	-	TRBJ2-5	TRBV5-4
ASGSLAGMYQETQY	-	TRBJ2-5	TRBV12-5
ASSQDPGSGEGDTQY	-	TRBJ2-3	TRBV4-2
ASQALWTASTDTQY	-	TRBJ2-3	TRBV7-9
ASSLGLAGRLNEQF	-	TRBJ2-1	TRBV7-8
ASSFRTGEDPGNTIY	-	TRBJ1-3	TRBV21-1
ASSQAAYNTEAF	-	TRBJ1-1	TRBV3-1/TRBV3-2
ASSPRTGGQDTQY	-	TRBJ2-3	TRBV6-5
ASSLREGWETQY	-	TRBJ2-5	TRBV13
ASRIAGEQETQY	-	TRBJ2-5	TRBV5-1
AISASGENQETQY	-	TRBJ2-5	TRBV10-3
ASSLLEGATEAF	-	TRBJ1-1	TRBV4-1
ASSPGLGQGPTYGYT	-	TRBJ1-2	TRBV5-4
SASSQRGDLNTGELF	-	TRBJ2-2	TRBV20-1
ASSYRQEETQY	-	TRBJ2-5	TRBV6-6
ASSLTQGDQPQH	few	TRBJ1-5	TRBV5-1
ASYPGQQSNTEAF	once	TRBJ1-1	TRBV5-1
ASSQGGHGKSYGYT	-	TRBJ1-2	TRBV3-1/TRBV3-2
AWALAGGNTQY	-	TRBJ2-3	TRBV30
ASSLAIPGTLNTDTQY	-	TRBJ2-3	TRBV14
ASSLIPPSGGVNTEAF	-	TRBJ1-1	TRBV13